This is a list of T cell receptor beta chains from one sample in a study of shared clonotypes between healthy human individuals. Some clones are missing from TCRdb's copy, which holds only in-frame ones; the method was immunoSEQ multiplex PCR. The sample lists about 680,000 clones, 92% occurring once. What was sequenced was naive CD8+ T cells sorted from blood. Receptors originate from a man aged 25 to 40 in good health. CDR3s include the opening cysteine and the closing phenylalanine or tryptophan. The order of the fields is J gene, V gene, clone size, D gene, CDR3 length, CDR3 protein, CDR3 DNA. A D gene is named only where the DNA matches it firmly. The listing skips clone size in some rows; elsewhere it reads once, few, many or a size class.

TRBJ2-2 | TRBV2 | once | TRBD1 | 14 | CATPTGVGTGELFF | TGTGCCACCCCGACAGGGGTTGGCACCGGGGAGCTGTTTTTT
TRBJ2-5 | TRBV27 | . | . | 15 | CASRGRDPRRETQYF | TGTGCCAGCAGGGGCCGGGACCCCCGTCGGGAGACCCAGTACTTC
TRBJ2-2 | TRBV6-1 | . | . | 14 | CASSETAGVGELFF | TGTGCCAGCAGTGAAACAGCCGGAGTCGGGGAGCTGTTTTTT
TRBJ1-1 | TRBV7-2 | . | . | 14 | CASSPQIMRTEAFF | TGTGCCAGCAGCCCACAGATCATGAGGACTGAAGCTTTCTTT
TRBJ2-3 | TRBV29-1 | once | TRBD1 | 14 | CSVVGTGNQDTQYF | TGCAGCGTTGTGGGGACAGGGAATCAAGATACGCAGTATTTT
TRBJ2-5 | TRBV7-9 | few | . | 13 | CASSFAPQETQYF | TGTGCCAGCAGCTTCGCCCCACAAGAGACCCAGTACTTC
TRBJ1-2 | TRBV7-2 | . | TRBD1 | 14 | CASSLDRGNYGYTF | TGTGCCAGCAGCTTAGACAGGGGGAACTATGGCTACACCTTC
TRBJ2-1 | TRBV14 | . | . | 17 | CASSPEVGSSSYNEQFF | TGTGCCAGCAGCCCGGAGGTAGGGTCCAGCTCCTACAATGAGCAGTTCTTC
TRBJ2-2 | TRBV14 | . | . | 16 | CASSPQTGPGRGELFF | TGTGCCAGCAGCCCGCAGACAGGACCCGGCCGAGGGGAGCTGTTTTTT
TRBJ1-3 | TRBV21-1 | . | . | 15 | CASSKERGCGNTIYF | TGTGCCAGCAGCAAAGAACGGGGATGCGGAAACACCATATATTTT
TRBJ1-1 | TRBV27 | . | . | 15 | CASSSIDKTNTEAFF | TGTGCCAGCAGTTCTATCGACAAAACGAACACTGAAGCTTTCTTT
TRBJ2-7 | TRBV11-2 | . | TRBD2 | 14 | CASSPTSGPYEQYF | TGTGCCAGCAGCCCGACTAGCGGCCCCTACGAGCAGTACTTC
TRBJ1-5 | TRBV7-9 | . | TRBD1 | 15 | CASSSTGQGDQPQHF | TGTGCCAGCAGCTCTACCGGACAGGGTGATCAGCCCCAGCATTTT
TRBJ2-7 | TRBV27 | . | TRBD2 | 14 | CASSLRTRGYEQYF | TGTGCCAGCAGTCTCAGGACTAGAGGTTACGAGCAGTACTTC
TRBJ1-1 | TRBV27 | . | TRBD1 | 15 | CASRVQGAANTEAFF | TGTGCCAGCAGGGTACAGGGGGCTGCGAACACTGAAGCTTTCTTT
TRBJ2-7 | TRBV25-1 | . | . | 12 | CASSYKGYEQYF | TGTGCCAGCAGTTACAAGGGCTACGAGCAGTACTTC
TRBJ2-7 | TRBV5-4 | . | TRBD1 | 16 | CASSLEDREDLYEQYF | TGTGCCAGCAGCTTGGAAGACAGGGAAGATTTGTACGAGCAGTACTTC
TRBJ2-7 | TRBV7-2 | . | TRBD2 | 15 | CASSLDTSGAYEQYF | TGTGCCAGCAGCTTAGATACTAGCGGAGCCTACGAGCAGTACTTC
TRBJ2-3 | TRBV27 | . | TRBD1 | 14 | CASKRGTGGDTQYF | TGTGCCAGCAAGCGAGGGACAGGGGGAGATACGCAGTATTTT
TRBJ2-1 | TRBV19 | . | TRBD1 | 15 | CASSPTGSSYNEQFF | TGTGCCAGTAGTCCGACAGGGAGCTCCTACAATGAGCAGTTCTTC
TRBJ2-1 | TRBV15 | . | . | 13 | CATSRVAGNEQFF | TGTGCCACCAGCAGAGTTGCGGGCAATGAGCAGTTCTTC
TRBJ2-7 | TRBV19 | . | . | 13 | CASSTGVSYEQYF | TGTGCCAGTAGTACGGGGGTCTCCTACGAGCAGTACTTC
TRBJ2-1 | TRBV5-1 | . | . | 15 | CASSLGGNLYNEQFF | TGCGCCAGCAGCTTGGGGGGTAACCTTTACAATGAGCAGTTCTTC
TRBJ2-7 | TRBV29-1 | . | TRBD2 | 12 | CSVGPGGYEQYF | TGCAGCGTTGGCCCGGGGGGATACGAGCAGTACTTC
TRBJ2-1 | TRBV5-4 | . | . | 15 | CASSPRDSIYNEQFF | TGTGCCAGCAGCCCCCGGGACTCTATATACAATGAGCAGTTCTTC
TRBJ1-2 | TRBV4-1 | . | . | 15 | CASSQGTANNYGYTF | TGCGCCAGCAGCCAAGGTACGGCAAATAACTATGGCTACACCTTC
TRBJ2-7 | TRBV4-1 | once | TRBD2 | 15 | CASSQDSSGIYEQYF | TGCGCCAGCAGCCAAGATTCTAGCGGAATCTACGAGCAGTACTTC
TRBJ1-2 | TRBV7-9 | . | . | 14 | CASSPVGGSSGYTF | TGTGCCAGCAGCCCGGTGGGAGGCTCCTCTGGCTACACCTTC
TRBJ2-1 | TRBV15 | . | . | 13 | CATSKALANEQFF | TGTGCCACCAGCAAAGCCTTGGCCAATGAGCAGTTCTTC
TRBJ2-1 | TRBV7-6 | . | . | 14 | CASSLDDPFPGQFF | TGTGCCAGCAGCTTAGATGACCCATTCCCGGGGCAGTTCTTC
TRBJ2-1 | TRBV5-1 | . | TRBD1 | 15 | CASSFPGTGSYEQFF | TGCGCCAGCAGCTTCCCTGGGACAGGGAGCTATGAGCAGTTCTTC
TRBJ2-1 | TRBV19 | . | . | 13 | CASSITPGNEQFF | TGTGCCAGTAGTATTACACCGGGGAATGAGCAGTTCTTC
TRBJ2-3 | TRBV11-2 | . | . | 16 | CASSLEYSHSTDTQYF | TGTGCCAGCAGCTTGGAGTACAGCCATAGCACAGATACGCAGTATTTT
TRBJ1-2 | TRBV30 | . | . | 13 | CAWSQENGYGYTF | TGTGCCTGGAGCCAGGAAAACGGCTATGGCTACACCTTC
TRBJ2-3 | TRBV7-6 | . | . | 17 | CASSFDPQGSSTDTQYF | TGTGCCAGCAGCTTTGACCCCCAGGGTTCTAGCACAGATACGCAGTATTTT
TRBJ1-4 | TRBV27 | . | TRBD1 | 15 | CASGAPGQGNEKLFF | TGTGCCAGCGGCGCCCCGGGACAGGGGAATGAAAAACTGTTTTTT
TRBJ2-1 | TRBV15 | . | . | 11 | CATSNRNEQFF | TGTGCCACCAGCAACAGGAATGAGCAGTTCTTC
TRBJ2-7 | TRBV5-6 | . | TRBD1 | 16 | CASSTAGTGKGYEQYF | TGTGCCAGCAGCACGGCCGGGACAGGGAAGGGGTACGAGCAGTACTTC
TRBJ2-7 | TRBV2 | . | TRBD2 | 15 | CASSEAELAGYEQYF | TGTGCCAGCAGTGAAGCTGAACTAGCGGGCTACGAGCAGTACTTC
TRBJ2-1 | TRBV7-3 | . | . | 13 | CASSPGPGDEQFF | TGTGCCAGCAGCCCAGGACCTGGGGATGAGCAGTTCTTC
TRBJ1-1 | TRBV9 | . | . | 13 | CASSVGRSTEAFF | TGTGCCAGCAGCGTTGGCAGATCGACTGAAGCTTTCTTT
TRBJ2-3 | TRBV2 | . | . | 14 | CASRSWSSTDTQYF | TGTGCCAGCAGGTCTTGGTCTAGCACAGATACGCAGTATTTT
TRBJ2-1 | TRBV7-9 | . | . | 14 | CASRFMADRNEQFF | TGTGCCAGCAGATTTATGGCGGATCGGAATGAGCAGTTCTTC
TRBJ1-5 | TRBV27 | . | . | 14 | CASSLPGINQPQHF | TGTGCCAGCAGTTTACCGGGGATAAATCAGCCCCAGCATTTT
TRBJ2-5 | TRBV7-9 | . | . | 16 | CASSFISGQEQETQYF | TGTGCCAGCAGCTTCATTTCTGGGCAGGAGCAAGAGACCCAGTACTTC
TRBJ2-5 | TRBV4-1 | once | . | 16 | CASSQGQGSYQETQYF | TGCGCCAGCAGCCAAGGGCAGGGTTCTTACCAAGAGACCCAGTACTTC
TRBJ2-3 | TRBV6-1 | . | . | 14 | CASSDRNLEGSQYF | TGTGCCAGCAGTGACCGCAACTTGGAGGGTTCGCAGTATTTT
TRBJ2-1 | TRBV18 | . | . | 15 | CASSPTPTAFNEQFF | TGTGCCAGCTCACCTACTCCGACAGCGTTCAATGAGCAGTTCTTC
TRBJ2-7 | TRBV5-4 | . | TRBD1 | 14 | CASSLPGQGYEQYF | TGTGCCAGCAGCTTGCCGGGACAGGGGTACGAGCAGTACTTC
TRBJ1-4 | TRBV19 | . | . | 17 | CASSFPSETVINEKLFF | TGTGCCAGTAGTTTCCCATCGGAGACCGTCATTAATGAAAAACTGTTTTTT
TRBJ2-3 | TRBV30 | . | . | 15 | CAWSLTVKGTDTQYF | TGTGCCTGGAGCCTGACAGTCAAGGGCACAGATACGCAGTATTTT